This is a list of T cell receptor beta chains from one sample in a study of T cell responses to AZD1222 COVID-19 vaccine. Assay: immunoSEQ multiplex PCR; the TCRdb copy retains only in-frame clones and omits some. The table includes some 53,000 clones, approximately 88% detected once. This material consisted of peripheral blood, taken 28 days after the second AZD1222 dose. Receptors were obtained from an adult who received the AZD1222 COVID-19 vaccine. The CDR3 runs from the conserved cysteine through the conserved F or W. The D gene is left open where the match is weak. Clone size is not always given. Where it is, it says once, few, many or a class for expanded clones.

V gene: TRBV19
clone size: .
J gene: TRBJ2-2
D gene: TRBD2
CDR3 DNA: TGTGCCAGTAGTTCCGGACTAGCGGGAGGTACCGGGGAGCTGTTTTTT
CDR3 protein: CASSSGLAGGTGELFF

V gene: TRBV29-1
clone size: once
J gene: TRBJ2-3
D gene: .
CDR3 DNA: TGCAACGTTAGCAACGATGGAGATACGCAGTATTTT
CDR3 protein: CNVSNDGDTQYF

V gene: TRBV15
clone size: .
J gene: TRBJ2-7
D gene: TRBD1
CDR3 DNA: TGTGCCACCAGCAGAGATAGAACAGGGGGCTACGAGCAGTACTTC
CDR3 protein: CATSRDRTGGYEQYF

V gene: TRBV28
clone size: .
J gene: TRBJ1-2
D gene: .
CDR3 DNA: TGTGCCAGCAGTTTCGGGATAGCAGGACATCTACGGGGCTACACCTTC
CDR3 protein: CASSFGIAGHLRGYTF

V gene: TRBV7-9
clone size: .
J gene: TRBJ2-5
D gene: .
CDR3 DNA: TGTGCCAGCAGCCACCGGGGCACAGGGGAGGACTCTCGGCAAGAGACCCAGTACTTC
CDR3 protein: CASSHRGTGEDSRQETQYF

V gene: TRBV5-4
clone size: few
J gene: TRBJ2-5
D gene: TRBD1
CDR3 DNA: TGTGCCAGCAGCCGACAGGGGGCAGAGACCCAGTACTTC
CDR3 protein: CASSRQGAETQYF

V gene: TRBV7-9
clone size: .
J gene: TRBJ1-2
D gene: .
CDR3 DNA: TGTGCCAGCAGCCCCGCCGTTAACTATGGCTACACCTTC
CDR3 protein: CASSPAVNYGYTF

V gene: TRBV7-8
clone size: .
J gene: TRBJ2-1
D gene: .
CDR3 DNA: TGTGCCAGCAGCTTAGCGGGGGGGGCCTTGGGTTATGAGCAGTTCTTC
CDR3 protein: CASSLAGGALGYEQFF

V gene: TRBV9
clone size: .
J gene: TRBJ1-6
D gene: TRBD1
CDR3 DNA: TGTGCCAGCAGCGCCTCCAGGGGGTATAATTCACCCCTCCACTTT
CDR3 protein: CASSASRGYNSPLHF

V gene: TRBV4-1
clone size: .
J gene: TRBJ1-1
D gene: .
CDR3 DNA: TGCGCCAGCAGCCAAGATCTAGGGTCGCAGTTGAACACTGAAGCTTTCTTT
CDR3 protein: CASSQDLGSQLNTEAFF

V gene: TRBV11-2
clone size: .
J gene: TRBJ1-3
D gene: .
CDR3 DNA: TGTGCCAGCAGCTATCAGGGGTTGCCTGGAAACACCATATATTTT
CDR3 protein: CASSYQGLPGNTIYF

V gene: TRBV28
clone size: few
J gene: TRBJ2-7
D gene: .
CDR3 DNA: TGTGCCAGCAGTCCCCCCGACAGGTCCCTCTCCCACGAGCAGTACTTC
CDR3 protein: CASSPPDRSLSHEQYF

V gene: TRBV30
clone size: .
J gene: TRBJ1-5
D gene: TRBD1
CDR3 DNA: TGTGCCTGGACCCCCGAGACAGGGGGAATAGGGGGCAATCAGCCCCAGCATTTT
CDR3 protein: CAWTPETGGIGGNQPQHF

V gene: TRBV28
clone size: .
J gene: TRBJ1-1
D gene: TRBD1
CDR3 DNA: TGTGCCAGCAGTTCAGGGGGCCTGGAGAACACTGAAGCTTTCTTT
CDR3 protein: CASSSGGLENTEAFF

V gene: TRBV2
clone size: few
J gene: TRBJ1-5
D gene: .
CDR3 DNA: TGTGCCAGCAGGGCGGGTTTAGGGGGTAGCAATCAGCCCCAGCATTTT
CDR3 protein: CASRAGLGGSNQPQHF

V gene: TRBV2
clone size: .
J gene: TRBJ1-3
D gene: .
CDR3 DNA: TGTGCCAGCAGTGGTCGGGGCGCCGGAAACACCATATATTTT
CDR3 protein: CASSGRGAGNTIYF

V gene: TRBV27
clone size: .
J gene: TRBJ2-1
D gene: .
CDR3 DNA: TGTGCCAGCAGTTTATTTTTAACCAATGAGCAGTTCTTC
CDR3 protein: CASSLFLTNEQFF

V gene: TRBV28
clone size: .
J gene: TRBJ1-2
D gene: .
CDR3 DNA: TGTGCCAGCAGGTCCTTAGGGGATGGCTACACCTTC
CDR3 protein: CASRSLGDGYTF

V gene: TRBV19
clone size: .
J gene: TRBJ1-1
D gene: .
CDR3 DNA: TGTGCCAGTAGCGCCGGGACAACCCACACTGAAGCTTTCTTT
CDR3 protein: CASSAGTTHTEAFF

V gene: TRBV2
clone size: .
J gene: TRBJ2-7
D gene: TRBD2
CDR3 DNA: TGTGCCAGCAGGTTCCGCGGGAGCTCCTACGAGCAGTACTTC
CDR3 protein: CASRFRGSSYEQYF

V gene: TRBV12-3/TRBV12-4
clone size: .
J gene: TRBJ1-2
D gene: .
CDR3 DNA: TGTGCCAGCAGTTTCGGAAGGGAAGTCGGCTACACCTTC
CDR3 protein: CASSFGREVGYTF

V gene: TRBV7-8
clone size: .
J gene: TRBJ2-3
D gene: TRBD2
CDR3 DNA: TGTGCCAGCAGCCCAGTGCGGGGGACAGATACGCAGTATTTT
CDR3 protein: CASSPVRGTDTQYF

V gene: TRBV27
clone size: .
J gene: TRBJ2-7
D gene: TRBD2
CDR3 DNA: TGTGCCAGCAGTTTATATCTTGGGACTAGCGGGAGGGCGGAGGAGCAGTACTTC
CDR3 protein: CASSLYLGTSGRAEEQYF

V gene: TRBV19
clone size: .
J gene: TRBJ1-6
D gene: .
CDR3 DNA: TGTGCCTCCACTGATCCGGGGGCTCATTCACCCCTCCACTTT
CDR3 protein: CASTDPGAHSPLHF

V gene: TRBV7-3
clone size: .
J gene: TRBJ2-5
D gene: TRBD2
CDR3 DNA: TGTGCCAGCAGCTCTAGCGGGAGAGGGGGTCAAGAGACCCAGTACTTC
CDR3 protein: CASSSSGRGGQETQYF

V gene: TRBV21-1
clone size: .
J gene: TRBJ2-7
D gene: .
CDR3 DNA: TGTGCCAGCAGCAAAGAGGGACTAGCGGGAGTTGATCAGAGCTACGAGCAGTACTTC
CDR3 protein: CASSKEGLAGVDQSYEQYF

V gene: TRBV5-1
clone size: .
J gene: TRBJ2-2
D gene: TRBD2
CDR3 DNA: TGCGCCAGCAGACTAGCGGGTCTCACCGGGGAGCTGTTTTTT
CDR3 protein: CASRLAGLTGELFF